Listed below are T cell receptor beta chains from one sample, sequenced in a study of molecular identifiers for immune sequencing clone quantification. MiXCR was run by TCRdb on the PCR reads, yielding one entry per CDR3 protein. The table includes roughly 630,000 distinct CDR3 sequences, roughly 27% detected once. The sample consisted of naive CD8+ T cells from blood, with Jurkat cell RNA spiked in. These receptors all come from a human donor in good health. Some libraries in this study had Jurkat cell RNA spiked in. CDR3s include the opening cysteine and the closing phenylalanine or tryptophan. D genes are given only for firm matches. A row's size may be missing; if present it is once, few, many or a size class.

d_call clone_size j_call v_call cdr3_aa cdr3_nt
TRBD1 few TRBJ2-7 TRBV2 CASDSGTGYGEQYF TGTGCCAGCGATTCCGGGACAGGGTATGGCGAGCAGTACTTC
TRBD1 many TRBJ2-6 TRBV24-1 CAVRDRGSGANVLTF TGTGCCGTCCGGGACAGGGGCTCTGGGGCCAACGTCCTGACTTTC
- many TRBJ2-1 TRBV5-5 CASSPSSFEQFF TGTGCCAGCAGCCCCTCTTCGTTCGAGCAGTTCTTC
- few TRBJ2-7 TRBV18 CANSPDNGEQYF TGTGCCAACTCACCGGACAACGGCGAGCAGTACTTC
TRBD1 few TRBJ2-1 TRBV14 CASSQWDSHNEQFF TGTGCCAGCAGCCAATGGGACAGCCACAATGAGCAGTTCTTC
TRBD1 many TRBJ2-1 TRBV20-1 CSASGTGGENEQFF TGCAGTGCTAGCGGGACAGGGGGCGAAAATGAGCAGTTCTTC
- few TRBJ2-5 TRBV12-3/TRBV12-4 CASSLQYQETQYF TGTGCCAGCAGTTTACAGTACCAAGAGACCCAGTACTTC
TRBD1 - TRBJ1-1 TRBV30 CAWTPGQGVLAFF TGTGCCTGGACTCCGGGACAGGGGGTTTTAGCTTTCTTT
- many TRBJ1-4 TRBV12-3/TRBV12-4 CASSLGPKLFF TGTGCCAGCAGTTTAGGACCAAAACTGTTTTTT
TRBD2 few TRBJ2-3 TRBV27 CASKHFASGSTDTQYF TGTGCCAGCAAACACTTCGCTAGCGGGAGCACAGATACGCAGTATTTT
- few TRBJ2-1 TRBV19 CASSIAGAGEQFF TGTGCCAGTAGTATAGCAGGAGCAGGTGAGCAGTTCTTC
- - TRBJ1-4 TRBV9 CASSLEGQGHEKLLF TGTGCCAGCAGCCTAGAGGGTCAGGGGCACGAAAAACTGTTATTT
- few TRBJ1-1 TRBV6-2/TRBV6-3 CASSYWGRNTEAFF TGTGCCAGCAGTTACTGGGGGCGCAACACTGAAGCTTTCTTT
- few TRBJ1-3 TRBV27 CASSLSGDSGNTIYF TGTGCCAGCAGTTTAAGTGGGGACTCTGGAAACACCATATATTTT
TRBD1 - TRBJ2-7 TRBV11-2 CASSLDTRQGPYEQYF TGTGCCAGCAGCTTAGATACGAGACAGGGTCCCTACGAGCAGTACTTC
TRBD1 many TRBJ1-5 TRBV28 CASRAGTAINQPQHF TGTGCCAGCAGGGCCGGGACAGCGATTAATCAGCCCCAGCATTTT
TRBD2 - TRBJ2-1 TRBV4-1 CASSRLSGLAENNEQFF TGCGCCAGCAGCCGCCTCTCCGGCCTAGCGGAAAACAATGAGCAGTTCTTC
TRBD2 few TRBJ2-1 TRBV5-7 CASSTGLGDEQFF TGTGCCAGCAGCACGGGACTAGGCGATGAGCAGTTCTTC
- few TRBJ1-3 TRBV5-6 CASSPPTGQDFGNTIYF TGTGCCAGCAGCCCACCGACAGGCCAAGATTTCGGAAACACCATATATTTT
TRBD2 - TRBJ2-7 TRBV6-5 CASRTGTSGSYEQYF TGTGCCAGCAGAACGGGGACTAGCGGGAGTTACGAGCAGTACTTC
TRBD1 few TRBJ2-7 TRBV19 CASSPGQVLYEQYF TGTGCCAGTAGCCCGGGACAGGTTCTCTACGAGCAGTACTTC
- - TRBJ2-3 TRBV12-3/TRBV12-4 CASSTREGITDTQYF TGTGCCAGCAGTACGAGGGAAGGTATCACAGATACGCAGTATTTT
TRBD2 - TRBJ2-3 TRBV7-9 CASSLGRGGSTDTQYF TGTGCCAGCAGCTTAGGGCGCGGGGGAAGCACAGATACGCAGTATTTT
- - TRBJ1-2 TRBV21-1 CASSNKTCIPYGYTF TGTGCCAGCAGCAACAAAACTTGCATCCCATATGGCTACACCTTC
TRBD1 few TRBJ2-7 TRBV5-6 CASSVGQGFSEQYF TGTGCCAGCAGCGTGGGACAGGGGTTCAGCGAGCAGTACTTC
- - TRBJ2-7 TRBV29-1 CSVTLPPPSYEQYF TGCAGCGTTACCTTACCGCCACCCTCCTACGAGCAGTACTTC
- - TRBJ2-4 TRBV7-7 CASSLPTPPAKNIQYF TGTGCCAGCAGCCTCCCCACTCCCCCGGCCAAAAACATTCAGTACTTC
- - TRBJ2-7 TRBV3-1 CASSQETGGEYF TGTGCCAGCAGCCAAGAAACGGGCGGCGAATACTTC
- - TRBJ2-1 TRBV11-2 CASSRGLSYNEQFF TGTGCCAGCAGCCGAGGGTTATCCTACAATGAGCAGTTCTTC
TRBD1 many TRBJ1-1 TRBV5-6 CASSLVRDSGRTEAFF TGTGCCAGCAGCTTGGTACGGGACAGTGGACGAACTGAAGCTTTCTTT
- many TRBJ1-1 TRBV7-9 CASSPRGGQRDTEAFF TGTGCCAGCAGTCCCCGGGGGGGACAAAGGGACACTGAAGCTTTCTTT
TRBD1 - TRBJ1-5 TRBV19 CASSPPRGTGDQPQHF TGTGCCAGTAGTCCACCCCGCGGGACAGGGGATCAGCCCCAGCATTTT
- few TRBJ1-2 TRBV27 CASSPPDRTYGYTF TGTGCCAGCAGTCCCCCCGACAGAACATATGGCTACACCTTC
- - TRBJ2-7 TRBV28 CASSWDGPSYEQYF TGTGCCAGCAGTTGGGACGGGCCATCCTACGAGCAGTACTTC
TRBD1 many TRBJ1-1 TRBV7-9 CASSLGSTGANTEAFF TGTGCCAGCAGCTTAGGGTCGACAGGGGCCAACACTGAAGCTTTCTTT
- - TRBJ2-3 TRBV30 CAWNQGSIGPDTQYF TGTGCCTGGAACCAAGGATCCATAGGCCCAGATACGCAGTATTTT
TRBD2 many TRBJ2-7 TRBV13 CASSGREGGEQYF TGTGCCAGCAGCGGGCGGGAGGGTGGCGAGCAGTACTTC
TRBD1 many TRBJ2-1 TRBV24-1 CATSDETGGSLGNEQFF TGTGCCACCAGTGACGAGACAGGGGGTAGTTTGGGCAATGAGCAGTTCTTC
- few TRBJ1-6 TRBV12-3/TRBV12-4 CASSQSGPAYPYNSPLHF TGTGCCAGCAGTCAAAGTGGCCCGGCGTACCCCTATAATTCACCCCTCCACTTT
TRBD2 few TRBJ2-3 TRBV3-1 CASSLGLAAEIHTQYF TGTGCCAGCAGCCTGGGACTAGCGGCCGAAATCCATACGCAGTATTTT
- many TRBJ2-3 TRBV6-5 CASSSTDLNTDTQYF TGTGCCAGCAGTTCCACAGATTTGAACACAGATACGCAGTATTTT
- few TRBJ2-7 TRBV7-9 CASSWAKGDEQYF TGTGCCAGCAGCTGGGCGAAGGGGGACGAGCAGTACTTC
- - TRBJ2-3 TRBV6-2/TRBV6-3 CASIDPTEYNTDTQYF TGTGCCAGCATAGATCCCACAGAATACAACACAGATACGCAGTATTTT
TRBD2 many TRBJ2-1 TRBV9 CASSVGTSGGSEQFF TGTGCCAGCAGCGTAGGGACTAGCGGGGGGAGTGAGCAGTTCTTC
TRBD2 many TRBJ2-1 TRBV4-3 CASSRGLASNEQFF TGCGCCAGCAGCCGAGGACTAGCGAGCAATGAGCAGTTCTTC
- few TRBJ2-1 TRBV13 CASSLGSNAAGEQFF TGTGCCAGCAGCTTAGGGTCCAACGCCGCGGGTGAGCAGTTCTTC
TRBD2 - TRBJ2-3 TRBV12-3/TRBV12-4 CASSFRGLAGGRGTDTQYF TGTGCCAGCAGTTTTAGGGGACTAGCGGGGGGCCGTGGCACAGATACGCAGTATTTT
- few TRBJ2-7 TRBV19 CASSKGTQYEQYF TGTGCCAGTAGTAAAGGGACCCAATACGAGCAGTACTTC
- - TRBJ1-3 TRBV9 CASSPHNRDSGNTIYF TGTGCCAGCAGCCCACATAACAGGGACTCTGGAAACACCATATATTTT
TRBD2 few TRBJ2-2 TRBV28 CASLRTSAYTGELFF TGTGCCAGCCTAAGGACTAGCGCATACACCGGGGAGCTGTTTTTT
TRBD1 few TRBJ2-7 TRBV28 CASSTPRTGTVYEQYF TGTGCCAGCAGTACTCCCCGGACAGGGACGGTATACGAGCAGTACTTC
TRBD2 many TRBJ2-5 TRBV2 CASLAGGSQETQYF TGTGCCAGCCTCGCGGGGGGAAGCCAAGAGACCCAGTACTTC
- many TRBJ1-4 TRBV5-6 CASSLGALNEKLFF TGTGCCAGCAGCTTGGGGGCCCTTAATGAAAAACTGTTTTTT